This passage covers 12 T cell receptor beta chains from one sample sequenced in a study of CD8+CD57+ T cells in acquired aplastic anemia. The TCR beta profiling, which covered VDJ combination and CDR3 sequence, was carried out using genomic DNA as the template. TCRdb fed the reads into MiXCR, producing one record per CDR3 protein. The sample has some 150,000 distinct CDR3 sequences, 60% to 80% seen once. All patients picked for sequencing had shown, by flow cytometry, an expansion of CD8+CD57+ cells. Material: sorted CD4+, CD8+, or CD8+CD57+ T cells (not recorded which) from PBMCs. These receptors were collected from a human donor with aplastic anemia.

The chain has TRBV24-1 and TRBJ2-1, with D tentatively TRBD1 (5 bases). V lost 3 bases and J 8 bases, leaving 16 bases between the germline ends. Germline lookup yields CDR1 KGHDR and CDR2 SFDVKD. The CDR3 length is 15 residues. CDR3 sequence (DNA): TGTGCCACCAGTGATCCCACAGGCCCGGGCGATGAGCAGTTCTTC. Translated, it gives CATSDPTGPGDEQFF.

The chain has TRBV24-1 and TRBJ1-3; D perhaps matches TRBD1 (5 bases). Germline CDR1 and CDR2: KGHDR and SFDVKD. The V and J ends lost 9 bases and 4 bases respectively, with 15 bases between them. The CDR3 is 14 residues long. CDR3 DNA: TGTGCCACCCTACATCTAGGGGCAGGAAACACCATATATTTT. Translation gives CATLHLGAGNTIYF.

The chain couples TRBV19 to TRBJ1-1, with D possibly being TRBD1 (5 bases). V gave up 3 bases and J gave up 4 bases, with 12 bases separating them. The CDR3 consists of 14 residues. Germline CDR1 is LNHDA and CDR2 is SQIVND (reference sequence). CDR3 residues: CASSIGTVSTEAFF. Here the CDR3 DNA reads TGTGCCAGTAGTATCGGGACGGTGTCCACTGAAGCTTTCTTT.

V usage is TRBV5-6 and J usage is TRBJ2-7; perhaps D is TRBD1 or TRBD2 (5 bases each). Germline-derived CDR1 and CDR2 are SGHDT and YYEEEE. The CDR3 extends over 14 amino acids. V lost 1 base, J lost 2 bases, and 10 bases lay in between. This CDR3 is CASSLPGAPYEQYF. The CDR3, as DNA: TGTGCCAGCAGCTTGCCCGGGGCCCCCTACGAGCAGTACTTC.

Concerning this clonotype itself: A read error may account for a junction end that differs from germline. V gene TRBV7-7 combines with J gene TRBJ2-5; TRBD2 might be the D (5 bases). The CDR3 loop spans 16 amino acids. Germline CDR1 SSHAT, CDR2 FNYEAQ (reference sequence). DNA of the CDR3: TGTGCTAGCAGCTTAGGAGGCACGCCTAACGGAGAGACCCAGTACTTC. Translated, it gives CASSLGGTPNGETQYF.

The V and J genes are TRBV25-1 and TRBJ1-4; D is perhaps TRBD1 (5 bases). This CDR3 is built from 13 residues. Germline V gene sequence: CDR1 MGHDK, CDR2 SYGVNS. The V end was cut by 4 bases, the J end by 8 bases, with 11 bases between. CDR3 loop: CASSATAREKLFF. CDR3 nucleotide sequence: TGTGCCAGCAGTGCGACAGCTAGGGAAAAACTGTTTTTT.

The gene calls are TRBV7-8 and TRBJ2-5; 14 nucleotides line up with TRBD2. The trim removed 5 bases at V and 4 bases at J, leaving 6 bases unmatched. Germline assignment: CDR1 SGHVS and CDR2 FQNEAQ. This CDR3 has 16 residues. CDR3: CASSTTSGGAGETQYF. CDR3 DNA: TGTGCCAGCAGCACGACTAGCGGGGGGGCAGGAGAGACCCAGTACTTC.

CDR3 sequence: CASSLIGFRSTDTQYF. The DNA of the CDR3 is TGTGCCAGCAGCTTGATCGGTTTCCGAAGCACAGATACGCAGTATTTT. The chain combines TRBV5-6 with TRBJ2-3, with unresolved D. The CDR3 is made up of 16 amino acids. Per the germline V gene, CDR1 is SGHDT and CDR2 is YYEEEE. V was trimmed by 1 base and J by 0 bases, leaving 12 bases between them.

This sequence joins TRBV20-1 and TRBJ2-1; D is unclear. The V gene's germline CDR1 is DFQATT and CDR2 SNEGSKA (reference sequence). V gave up 4 bases and J gave up 1 base, with 5 bases separating them. This CDR3 is 12 amino acids long. The CDR3 DNA reads TGCAGTGCTAAGTTGTCCTACAATGAGCAGTTCTTC. It is translated as CSAKLSYNEQFF.

V is TRBV6-5 and J is TRBJ1-3; D is undetermined. Trimming removed 4 bases at V and 9 bases at J, with 10 bases between. CDR3 length: 12 amino acids. CDR1 is MNHEY, CDR2 SVGAGI, per germline. DNA of the CDR3: TGTGCCAGCAGTTCAAATGCGGTCACCATATATTTT. It specifies CASSSNAVTIYF.

CDR3 amino acids: CASSFGTDNSPLHF. CDR3 coding DNA: TGCGCCAGCAGCTTTGGGACAGATAATTCACCCCTCCACTTT. This chain connects TRBV5-1 to TRBJ1-6; 7 positions agree with TRBD1. J was trimmed by 5 bases and V by 2 bases; bases with no gene match: 1. Germline V CDR1 and CDR2: SGHRS, YFSETQ. The CDR3 totals 14 residues.

This clonotype occurred a few times. The chain employs TRBV9 and TRBJ1-3; D not certain. Germline loops: CDR1 SGDLS, CDR2 YYNGEE. This CDR3 region has 17 residues. V was pared by 0 bases and J by 0 bases, with 13 bases between. CDR3 nucleotide sequence: TGTGCCAGCAGCGTAGCGGCGGGCGGGAACTCTGGAAACACCATATATTTT. This sequence encodes CASSVAAGGNSGNTIYF.